This T cell receptor beta chain emerged from a study of blood T cell repertoires in COVID-19 (dated by TCRdb to the early 2020s). For the wider study: ImmuneRACE Cohort 3 recovered participants were defined by two consecutive negative NP/OP PCR tests, healthcare professional clearance, or symptom resolution. Samples from collaborators originated in the United States, Italy and Spain and spanned both the acute and convalescent phases of COVID-19. The material from the prospective study consisted of cDNA or gDNA derived from T cells, B-cell-depleted T cells, or PBMCs. Deeply sampled blood TCRbeta repertoires from subjects exposed to, actively infected with, or recovered from COVID-19 were included in the dataset. A freely available public database, intended as a resource for researchers studying the immune response to SARS-CoV-2, is where the repertoires were released. Samples were obtained from the ongoing ImmuneRACE study (first 160 participants) and from about 1,300 subjects provided by 6 global collaborators. The sample metadata nearly always contained a de-identified subject ID, COVID-19 status, age in years and sex. Where HLA class I and class II types were available, the types were taken from metadata supplied by the sample provider, not from assay-based typing. Beyond this particular receptor, the publication reports: The amount of clinical and demographic metadata varied by source and participant and was provided uncurated.

In regard to this clone: Its antigen remains unidentified. The input lacks base qualities; no much larger clone sits a single base away.

Enrolling through a virtual design, the prospective study's participants ranged in age from roughly 18 to 89 years and lived across 20 to 25 United States geographic areas. Cohort assignment in the prospective study relied on participant-reported clinical history from a screening survey and a study questionnaire. Each participant in the prospective study had whole blood, serum and a nasopharyngeal or oropharyngeal swab collected by mobile phlebotomists. Additional blood draws and questionnaires over an approximately 2-month period could optionally be provided by prospective study participants. Prospective study blood samples were shipped either frozen or at room temperature before DNA extraction. The immunoSEQ Assay, a bias-controlled multiplex PCR, was used to amplify TCRbeta CDR3 regions from genomic DNA. On the authors' methods: The number of nucleated cells in each sample was estimated by amplification of reference gene primers within the assay. To quantify the absolute abundance of each unique TCRbeta CDR3 rearrangement, sequence reads were collapsed and filtered. For each sample, productive Simpson clonality was calculated as the square root of Simpson's diversity index over productive rearrangements. The source is immuneACCESS, and TCRdb retained only in-frame sequences with V and J called. Part of the clones is not carried over; for the studies checked, unresolved V genes explain less than half of this, and the remainder is unexplained. The V and J calls and clone size are taken from that table; D and trimming were inferred from the DNA. Here the sample has fewer than 200,000 clones; about 85% occur a single time. Of the sample, approximately 25% falls within the top ten clones.

From cysteine to phenylalanine, the CDR3 is 11 amino acids long. Just the 33-base CDR3 DNA is kept, in frame starting at base 1. V is clipped by 9 bases and J by 1 base, and the sequence between their germline boundaries is 6 bases long. For CDR1 and CDR2, the germline V gene lists SNHLY and FYNNEI. Specimen: PBMCs or T cells enriched from blood (not recorded which). This sequence uses TRBV2 and TRBJ1-2; possibly the D gene is TRBD1, per 5 matching bases. This sequence was found in a middle-aged woman in a cohort exposed to, infected with or recovered from COVID-19 (not recorded which). The CDR3 region has the sequence CASQGNYGYTF. Read as DNA, the sequence is TGTGCCAGTCAGGGTAACTATGGCTACACCTTC.